A selection of T cell receptor beta chains follows, all from one sample in a study of radiation and T cells in renal cell carcinoma. This table comes from immunoSEQ multiplex PCR, and its TCRdb copy is limited to in-frame clones, with some not included. The table lists tens of thousands of clones, just under 80% of them singletons. This specimen was blood, taken from a patient whose treatment included radiotherapy and nephrectomy. These receptors were obtained from a man aged 60-69 years with renal cell carcinoma. The CDR3 runs from the conserved cysteine through the conserved F or W. D genes are given only for firm matches. Expanded clones are given a class, and other clones once, few, many or no size at all.

TRBJ1-2 14 NA NA TRBV6-6 TGTGCCAGCAGCGAAAAACAGGAACTATATGGCTACACCTTC CASSEKQELYGYTF
TRBJ2-3 14 NA NA TRBV7-2 TGTGCCAGCAGCCCGCCACCTTCCACAGATACGCAGTATTTT CASSPPPSTDTQYF
TRBJ1-3 16 NA many TRBV6-1 TGTGCCAGCAGTGAAATGGCAGGGTTGACTGGAAACACCATATATTTT CASSEMAGLTGNTIYF
TRBJ1-2 18 TRBD1 NA TRBV5-1 TGCGCCAGCAGCTTGGCTCCGGGACAGGGACCCCCTAACTATGGCTACACCTTC CASSLAPGQGPPNYGYTF
TRBJ2-7 14 NA NA TRBV5-6 TGTGCCAGCAGCTTGTTAGCGGTGTACTACGAGCAGTACTTC CASSLLAVYYEQYF
TRBJ2-3 14 TRBD2 once TRBV29-1 TGCAGCGTCCTACTAGCGGGAGCCGCGGATACGCAGTATTTT CSVLLAGAADTQYF
TRBJ1-1 13 NA NA TRBV7-6 TGTGCCAGCAGCTTAGTCGGCCAGGAGGGAGCTTTCTTT CASSLVGQEGAFF
TRBJ1-5 15 NA once TRBV11-3 TGTGCCAGCAGCTTAGAGTCAGGGCCGGATCAGCCCCAGCATTTT CASSLESGPDQPQHF
TRBJ2-3 16 NA once TRBV7-2 TGTGCCAGCAGCTTAGATAGCGGAGCCGGCACAGATACGCAGTATTTT CASSLDSGAGTDTQYF
TRBJ2-1 15 TRBD2 NA TRBV11-3 TGTGCCAGCAGCCCGCAGACTAGCGGGGCCGGGGGGCAGTTCTTC CASSPQTSGAGGQFF
TRBJ1-2 13 NA NA TRBV7-6 TGTGCCAGCAGCTTACCGGGGTTCTATGGCTACACCTTC CASSLPGFYGYTF
TRBJ2-5 17 TRBD2 NA TRBV7-9 TGTGCCAGCAGCGAGAGGACTAGCGGCATGTACCAAGAGACCCAGTACTTC CASSERTSGMYQETQYF
TRBJ1-1 14 NA few TRBV29-1 TGCAGCGTTGATCCTGCGGGGGGAAACACTGAAGCTTTCTTT CSVDPAGGNTEAFF
TRBJ2-5 14 NA NA TRBV18 TGTGCCAGCTCACCAACCGGGACGCAAGAGACCCAGTACTTC CASSPTGTQETQYF
TRBJ1-1 12 NA NA TRBV6-1 TGTGCCAGCAGACGACCGGATACTGAAGCTTTCTTT CASRRPDTEAFF
TRBJ2-2 16 NA NA TRBV5-1 TGCGCCAGCAGCTTGGGGGCAGGGTACAACACCGGGGAGCTGTTTTTT CASSLGAGYNTGELFF
TRBJ2-5 11 NA NA TRBV6-6 TGTGCCAGCAGCCCCCAAGAGACCCAGTACTTC CASSPQETQYF
TRBJ1-6 14 NA NA TRBV7-2 TGTGCCAGCAGCTTAGAAGTCTCTACCTCACCCCTCCACTTT CASSLEVSTSPLHF
TRBJ2-3 10 NA few TRBV20-1 TGCAGCCCTGTGGGAGATACGCAGTATTTT CSPVGDTQYF
TRBJ1-1 13 NA NA TRBV18 TGTGCCAGCTCACCACCGATGGGGGGTGAAGCTTTCTTT CASSPPMGGEAFF
TRBJ2-2 14 TRBD2 once TRBV27 TGTGCCAGCAGGGCTAGCGGAAACACCGGGGAGCTGTTTTTT CASRASGNTGELFF
TRBJ1-6 15 NA NA TRBV9 TGTGCCAGCAGCGCCAGGGCAGATGATAATTCACCCCTCCACTTT CASSARADDNSPLHF
TRBJ2-1 12 NA NA TRBV27 TGTGCCAGCAGCTTATTGCGGGATGAGCAGTTCTTC CASSLLRDEQFF
TRBJ1-2 11 TRBD1 NA TRBV29-1 TGCAGCGTCGGGACAGACTATGGCTACACCTTC CSVGTDYGYTF
TRBJ1-2 13 NA NA TRBV12-1 TGTGCCAGCCTCCCGAGGGCTAACTATGGCTACACCTTC CASLPRANYGYTF
TRBJ1-2 15 TRBD1 NA TRBV6-1 TGTGCCAGCAGTCTGGACAGGGGCGCGGGCTATGGCTACACCTTC CASSLDRGAGYGYTF
TRBJ2-1 16 NA NA TRBV6-1 TGTGCCAGCAGCGAACAGCATGCACTGGGGTACAATGAGCAGTTCTTC CASSEQHALGYNEQFF
TRBJ2-2 15 NA few TRBV30 TGTGCCTGTCGTTACAGGGAGGTTTCGTCCTTGAGGCTGTTTTTT CACRYREVSSLRLFF
TRBJ1-6 15 NA medium-sized TRBV4-3 TGCGCCAGCAGCCAAGATAGGGATGCCGATTCACCCCTCCACTTT CASSQDRDADSPLHF
TRBJ2-7 15 TRBD1 NA TRBV28 TGTGCCAGCAACGCCCCCGGGACAGGGACCTACGAGCAGTACTTC CASNAPGTGTYEQYF
TRBJ1-4 15 TRBD1 NA TRBV7-2 TGTGCCAGCAGCTCCGGACAGGGCAGAGGGGAAAAACTGTTTTTT CASSSGQGRGEKLFF
TRBJ2-3 16 NA NA TRBV7-2 TGTGCCAGCAGCTTAGCGGGGCCAGGCTTCCCAGATACGCAGTATTTT CASSLAGPGFPDTQYF
TRBJ1-5 14 TRBD1 few TRBV7-6 TGTGCCAGCAGCCAGACAGGGGGGGATCAGCCCCAGCATTTT CASSQTGGDQPQHF
TRBJ2-1 16 NA NA TRBV4-1 TGCGCCAGCAGCCTTCAGGCGACAGAAGTTTACAATGAGCAGTTCTTC CASSLQATEVYNEQFF
TRBJ2-7 14 NA NA TRBV5-1 TGCGCCAGCAGCCCCGGGACATTCTCCTACGAGCAGTACTTC CASSPGTFSYEQYF
TRBJ1-2 15 TRBD1 NA TRBV5-1 TGCGCCAGCAGCCGCGACAGGGGCAGAGACTATGGCTACACCTTC CASSRDRGRDYGYTF
TRBJ2-1 16 NA NA TRBV9 TGTGCCAGCAGCGTAGACGCCCCTCGGCCCTACAATGAGCAGTTCTTC CASSVDAPRPYNEQFF
TRBJ2-2 12 NA NA TRBV29-1 TGCAGCTACCGAACGAGTGCCGGGGAGCTGTTTTTT CSYRTSAGELFF
TRBJ2-7 14 NA NA TRBV5-1 TGCGCCAGCAGCTTAGTGACCGGGTCCTACGAGCAGTACTTC CASSLVTGSYEQYF
TRBJ1-1 15 NA NA TRBV6-4 TGTGCCAGCAGAGAGACCCTCGGGGGGAACACTGAAGCTTTCTTT CASRETLGGNTEAFF
TRBJ1-1 11 NA NA TRBV20-1 TGCAGTGCTAGACGGGCTCCCTTGGCTTTCTTT CSARRAPLAFF
TRBJ2-5 14 TRBD1 NA TRBV6-1 TGTGCCAGCATGTCACAGGGGCTGGGAGAGACCCAGTACTTC CASMSQGLGETQYF